This T cell receptor beta chain was sequenced for a study of long-term antiretroviral therapy in people with HIV. On this clone itself: Antigen: not known.

Study-level points and caveats: ART was followed by higher diversity that remained below transplant donor controls. Dating from the mid-2000s to the late 2010s, the blood was possibly obtained under older ART regimens.

The run of the v3.0 immunoSEQ assay was at survey level. Profiled with immunoSEQ multiplex PCR; TCRdb holds only in-frame clones, not every one. The sample has around 21,000 clones; 80% to 90% are singletons. The sequence was obtained from a man younger than 30 with HIV. The sample was unsorted PBMCs, taken 2.1 years after starting antiretroviral therapy.

The chain's CDR3 is CAWSTGDGNQPQHF. DNA of the CDR3: TGTGCCTGGAGTACGGGGGATGGCAATCAGCCCCAGCATTTT. V and J are TRBV30 and TRBJ1-5; D is possibly TRBD1 (5 bases). The V gene lost 2 bases and the J gene lost 2 bases, with 10 bases spanning the gap. Germline V gene lookup returns CDR1 GTSNPN and CDR2 SVGIG (reference sequence). This CDR3 has 14 amino acids.